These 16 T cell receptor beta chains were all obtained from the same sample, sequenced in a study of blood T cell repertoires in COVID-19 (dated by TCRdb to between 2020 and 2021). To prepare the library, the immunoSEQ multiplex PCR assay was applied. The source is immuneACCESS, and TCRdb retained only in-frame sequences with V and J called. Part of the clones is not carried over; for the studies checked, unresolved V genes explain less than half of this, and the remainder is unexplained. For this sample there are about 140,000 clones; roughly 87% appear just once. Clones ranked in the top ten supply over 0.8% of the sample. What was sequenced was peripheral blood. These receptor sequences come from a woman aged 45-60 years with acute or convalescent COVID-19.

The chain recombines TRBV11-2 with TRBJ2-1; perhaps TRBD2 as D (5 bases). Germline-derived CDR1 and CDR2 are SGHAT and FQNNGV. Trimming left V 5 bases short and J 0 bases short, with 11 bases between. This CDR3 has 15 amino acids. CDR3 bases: TGTGCCAGCAGCCCCGGAGGAGTCTCCTACAATGAGCAGTTCTTC. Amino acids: CASSPGGVSYNEQFF. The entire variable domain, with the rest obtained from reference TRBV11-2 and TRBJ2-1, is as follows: EAGVAQSPRYKIIEKRQSVAFWCNPISGHATLYWYQQILGQGPKLLIQFQNNGVVDDSQLPKDRFSAERLKGVDSTLKIQPAKLEDSAVYLCASSPGGVSYNEQFFGPGTRLTVL.

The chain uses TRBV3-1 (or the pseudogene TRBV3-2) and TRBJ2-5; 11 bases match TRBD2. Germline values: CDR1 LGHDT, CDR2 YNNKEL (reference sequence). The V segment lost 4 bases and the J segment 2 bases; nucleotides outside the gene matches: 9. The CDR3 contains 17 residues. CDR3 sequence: CASSRGTTSGVQETQYF. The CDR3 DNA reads TGTGCCAGCAGCCGGGGGACGACTAGCGGGGTTCAAGAGACCCAGTACTTC.

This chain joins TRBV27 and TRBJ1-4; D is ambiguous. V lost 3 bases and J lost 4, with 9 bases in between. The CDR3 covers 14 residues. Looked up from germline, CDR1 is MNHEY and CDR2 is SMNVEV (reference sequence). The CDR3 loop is CASSFGQYNEKLFF. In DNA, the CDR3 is TGTGCCAGCAGTTTTGGGCAGTATAATGAAAAACTGTTTTTT.

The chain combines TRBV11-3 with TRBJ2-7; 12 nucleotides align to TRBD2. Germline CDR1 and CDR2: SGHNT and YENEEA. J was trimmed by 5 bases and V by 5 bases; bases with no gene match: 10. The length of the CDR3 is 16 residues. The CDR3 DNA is TGTGCCAGCAGCCCTAACCGACTAGCGGGAGCGCACGAGCAGTACTTC. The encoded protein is CASSPNRLAGAHEQYF.

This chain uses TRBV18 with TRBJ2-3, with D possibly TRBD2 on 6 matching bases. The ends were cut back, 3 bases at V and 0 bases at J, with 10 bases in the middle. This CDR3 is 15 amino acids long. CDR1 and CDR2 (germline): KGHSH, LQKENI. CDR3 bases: TGTGCCAGCTCACCCACGAGCGGGAGCACAGATACGCAGTATTTT. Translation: CASSPTSGSTDTQYF.

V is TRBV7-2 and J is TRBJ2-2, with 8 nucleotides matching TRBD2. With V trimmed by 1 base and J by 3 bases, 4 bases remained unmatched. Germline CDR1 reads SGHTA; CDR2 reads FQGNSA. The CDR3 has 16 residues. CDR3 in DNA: TGTGCCAGCAGCTTAGTGGCGGGGGGCTACACCGGGGAGCTGTTTTTT. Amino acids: CASSLVAGGYTGELFF.

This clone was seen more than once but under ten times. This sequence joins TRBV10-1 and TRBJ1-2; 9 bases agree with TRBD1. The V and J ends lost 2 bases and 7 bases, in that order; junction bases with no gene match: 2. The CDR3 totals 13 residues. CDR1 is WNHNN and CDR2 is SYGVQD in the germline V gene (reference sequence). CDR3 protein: CASSEGQGFGYTF. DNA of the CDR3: TGCGCCAGCAGTGAGGGACAGGGGTTTGGCTACACCTTC.

The CDR3 sequence is CASSLDVALDGYTF. The CDR3 DNA follows: TGCGCCAGCAGCTTGGATGTGGCCCTGGATGGCTACACCTTC. The chain joins TRBV5-1 to TRBJ1-2; D is uncertain. The CDR3 consists of 14 residues. The ends were cut back, 0 bases at V and 6 bases at J, with 12 bases in the middle. CDR1 is SGHRS, CDR2 YFSETQ, per germline.

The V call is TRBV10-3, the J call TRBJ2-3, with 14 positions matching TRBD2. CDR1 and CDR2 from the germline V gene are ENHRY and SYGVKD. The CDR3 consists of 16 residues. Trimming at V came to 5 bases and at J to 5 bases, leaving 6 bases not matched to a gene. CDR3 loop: CAISPGLAGGLDTQYF. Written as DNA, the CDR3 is TGTGCCATCAGTCCTGGACTAGCGGGGGGCTTAGATACGCAGTATTTT.

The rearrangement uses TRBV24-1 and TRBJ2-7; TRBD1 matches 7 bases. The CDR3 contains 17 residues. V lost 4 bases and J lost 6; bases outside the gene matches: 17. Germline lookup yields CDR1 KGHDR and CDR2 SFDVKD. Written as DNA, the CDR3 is TGTGCCACCAGTGACCCTGTCACCGGGACAGAGTCCGTCGAGCAGTACTTC. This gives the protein CATSDPVTGTESVEQYF.

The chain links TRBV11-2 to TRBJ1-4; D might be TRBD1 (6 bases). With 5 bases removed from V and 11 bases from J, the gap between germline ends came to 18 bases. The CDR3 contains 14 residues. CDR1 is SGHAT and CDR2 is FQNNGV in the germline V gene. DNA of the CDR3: TGTGCCAGCAGCGGAAGTTTGGACAGCCTCAAACTGTTTTTT. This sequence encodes CASSGSLDSLKLFF.

The CDR3 DNA reads TGCGCCAGCAGCCCGGGGGGGTCTGGGGCCAACGTCCTGACTTTC. This codes for CASSPGGSGANVLTF. The chain recombines TRBV5-1 with TRBJ2-6, with TRBD2 matching over 8 bases. V lost 4 bases and J lost 1; bases outside the gene matches: 1. This CDR3 region has 15 residues. Per the germline V gene, CDR1 is SGHRS and CDR2 is YFSETQ.

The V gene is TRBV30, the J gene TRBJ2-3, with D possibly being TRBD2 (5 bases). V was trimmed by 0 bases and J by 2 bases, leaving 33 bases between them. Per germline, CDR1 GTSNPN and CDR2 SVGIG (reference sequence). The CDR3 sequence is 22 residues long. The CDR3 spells CAWSVELVLRVELSPHTDTQYF. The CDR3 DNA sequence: TGTGCCTGGAGTGTAGAACTAGTTCTGAGGGTTGAGTTGTCCCCCCACACAGATACGCAGTATTTT.

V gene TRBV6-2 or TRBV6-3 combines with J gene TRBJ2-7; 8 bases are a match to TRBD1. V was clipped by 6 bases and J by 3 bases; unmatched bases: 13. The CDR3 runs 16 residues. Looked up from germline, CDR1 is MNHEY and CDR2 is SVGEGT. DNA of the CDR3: TGTGCCAGCAGCGGAAGTACAGGGGGATTTTTCTACGAGCAGTACTTC. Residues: CASSGSTGGFFYEQYF.

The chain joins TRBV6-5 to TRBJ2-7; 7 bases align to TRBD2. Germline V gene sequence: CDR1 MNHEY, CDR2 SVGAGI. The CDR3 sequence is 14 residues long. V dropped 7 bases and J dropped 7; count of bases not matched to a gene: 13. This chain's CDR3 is CASNPRTSVWEQYF. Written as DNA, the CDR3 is TGTGCCAGCAACCCGAGGACTAGTGTTTGGGAGCAGTACTTC.

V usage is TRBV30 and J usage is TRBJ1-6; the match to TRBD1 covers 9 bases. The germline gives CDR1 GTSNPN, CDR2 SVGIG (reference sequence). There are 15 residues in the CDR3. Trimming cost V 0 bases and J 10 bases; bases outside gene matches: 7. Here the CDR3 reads CAWSVQRTGVSPLHF. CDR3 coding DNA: TGTGCCTGGAGTGTACAAAGGACAGGGGTCTCACCCCTCCACTTT.